A selection of T cell receptor beta chains follows, all from one sample in a study of OX40 agonist ivuxolimab in advanced cancers. Profiled with immunoSEQ multiplex PCR; TCRdb holds only in-frame clones, not every one. The data hold 50,000 to 75,000 clones, with approximately 86% observed a single time. Sequenced here: CD4+ or CD8+ T cells sorted from blood, sampled in a trial of the OX40 agonist ivuxolimab. The receptor set was obtained from an adult with an advanced solid tumor such as melanoma, head and neck, liver or kidney cancer. Each CDR3 is given with its conserved first and last residue. D genes are given only for firm matches. Size values are once, few and many counts, or a class for expanded clones, and some rows have none.

size	J	V	D	CDR3	DNA
.	TRBJ2-7	TRBV5-1	.	CASKSWGGAYEQYF	TGCGCCAGCAAATCGTGGGGGGGCGCCTACGAGCAGTACTTC
.	TRBJ2-7	TRBV28	.	CASSLTRGVSGYEQYF	TGTGCCAGCAGTTTAACAAGAGGGGTGTCGGGGTACGAGCAGTACTTC
.	TRBJ2-7	TRBV2	.	CASNREYLTWLDF	TGTGCCAGCAACAGGGAATACCTTACGTGGTTGGACTTC
.	TRBJ2-2	TRBV5-1	TRBD1	CASRTGGGTGELFF	TGCGCCAGCCGGACAGGGGGTGGGACCGGGGAGCTGTTTTTT
few	TRBJ1-1	TRBV2	TRBD1	CASGWDREAFF	TGTGCCAGCGGGTGGGACAGGGAAGCTTTCTTT
.	TRBJ2-7	TRBV7-8	.	CASSSFNYEQYF	TGTGCCAGCAGCTCATTTAACTACGAGCAGTACTTC
once	TRBJ2-2	TRBV30	.	CAWSKESYTGELFF	TGTGCCTGGAGTAAGGAGTCGTACACCGGGGAGCTGTTTTTT
once	TRBJ1-5	TRBV6-5	.	CASSRDPYSNQPQHF	TGTGCCAGCAGTCGCGATCCCTATAGCAATCAGCCCCAGCATTTT
.	TRBJ2-2	TRBV7-2	.	CASSLASGPNTGELFF	TGTGCCAGCAGCTTAGCGTCGGGCCCGAACACCGGGGAGCTGTTTTTT
.	TRBJ2-3	TRBV6-1	.	CASSEGGGGDTQYF	TGTGCCAGCAGTGAGGGGGGCGGAGGAGATACGCAGTATTTT
.	TRBJ2-5	TRBV5-6	TRBD1	CASSPPRAGGETQYF	TGTGCCAGCAGCCCACCAAGGGCAGGGGGAGAGACCCAGTACTTC
.	TRBJ2-1	TRBV28	.	CASSSLGNQPYNEQFF	TGTGCCAGCAGTTCCCTGGGGAACCAGCCCTACAATGAGCAGTTCTTC
.	TRBJ2-5	TRBV5-4	.	CASSAYGERETQYF	TGTGCCAGCAGCGCCTACGGGGAGAGAGAGACCCAGTACTTC